This T cell receptor (beta chain) was profiled in a study of beta chain features in type 1 diabetes. The study, taken as a whole, reports: It was among patients, rather than healthy donors, that naive, central memory and Treg TCRB repertoires appeared more similar. Moderately but significantly shorter TCRB CDR3s were found in Type 1 diabetes patients in all four CD4+ subsets.

Expressed TCRB transcripts were sequenced, since all the RNA that had been isolated was reverse transcribed. TCRdb's table, derived via immunoSEQ multiplex PCR, lists solely in-frame clones and lacks some. Among some 16,000 clones listed, 70% to 80% were seen once. Trimming left V 2 bases short and J 13 bases short, with 21 bases between. In germline, CDR1 is KGHSH, CDR2 LQKENI. CDR3 size: 15 residues. Details on this clone: Its antigen is still unknown.

This clonotype was obtained from a woman aged 18-35 years with type 1 diabetes. Sequenced: stem cell memory CD4+ T cells from blood. The genes are TRBV18 and TRBJ1-3; tentative D call: TRBD1 (6 bases). This CDR3 is CASSPVQGATASIYF. Here the CDR3 DNA reads TGTGCCAGCTCACCAGTACAGGGCGCGACGGCCTCGATATATTTT.